The next 4 T cell receptor beta chains were all read from a single sample in a study of control samples from healthy donors and cancer patients. Generated by immunoSEQ multiplex PCR, the TCRdb table keeps only in-frame clones and is missing some. The sample has about 170,000 clones, about nine tenths seen once. Sequenced input: blood. The source is a woman in her twenties or thirties in good health.

This chain uses TRBV18 with TRBJ1-6, with no clear D. V shed 2 bases and J shed 3 bases, with 2 bases lying between them. Germline CDR1 and CDR2: KGHSH and LQKENI. CDR3 length: 13 residues. The DNA for the CDR3 is TGTGCCAGCTCACCAAGCTATAATTCACCCCTCCACTTT. It yields the protein CASSPSYNSPLHF.

This clone came up once. The chain has TRBV4-1 and TRBJ1-3; 8 bases align to TRBD1. The V and J ends lost 3 bases and 2 bases, in that order; junction bases with no gene match: 6. This CDR3 is built from 16 residues. Per the germline V gene, CDR1 is MGHRA and CDR2 is YSYEKL. The CDR3 DNA is TGCGCCAGCAGCCATTCCAGGGGGCGGACTGGAAACACCATATATTTT. Translated: CASSHSRGRTGNTIYF.

The genes are TRBV14 and TRBJ2-2; either TRBD1 or TRBD2 may supply D (5 bases each). The V gene's germline CDR1 is SGHDN and CDR2 FVKESK. Deletions cut 0 bases from V and 5 bases from J, with 10 bases between. The CDR3 contains 15 residues. CDR3 coding DNA: TGTGCCAGCAGCCAAGACGAGGGACCGACCGGGGAGCTGTTTTTT. Translating gives CASSQDEGPTGELFF.

J is TRBJ2-7 and V is TRBV4-2; 10 nucleotides agree with TRBD2. Per germline, CDR1 LGHNA and CDR2 YNFKEQ. There are 17 residues in the CDR3. The trim removed 1 base at V and 0 bases at J, leaving 6 bases unmatched. This CDR3 is CASSQVGSSGSSYEQYF. CDR3 bases: TGTGCCAGCAGCCAAGTCGGGTCTAGCGGGAGCTCCTACGAGCAGTACTTC.